This T cell receptor (beta chain) was profiled in a study of T cells in Graves' hyperthyroidism and ophthalmopathy. Study outcomes and limitations: Most thyroid-expanded clonotypes above 0.001 were also found in blood. A 13 V-J signature model discriminated ophthalmopathy versus stable hyperthyroidism.

Authors of the study amplified TCR beta CDR3 regions from RNA transcripts. A set of HTBI primers served as the primers for a first-round RT-PCR of the TCR CDR3. TCRdb processed the multiplex PCR reads anew with MiXCR; each CDR3 protein has one entry. The sample records hundreds of thousands of distinct CDR3 sequences, around a sixth being singletons. This clonotype was detected only a few times. Antigen unknown. Patients showing uncontrolled infection, other autoimmune disease, pregnancy or lactation were ineligible. Source material: blood. This sequence was found in a woman between 18 and 29 years old with Graves' hyperthyroidism that later progressed to Graves' ophthalmopathy.

The CDR3 DNA reads as TGTGCCAGCAGCGTAGGGGTGGGGACAGGCTCTGGTGGGACTGAAGCTTTCTTT. It translates to CASSVGVGTGSGGTEAFF. The chain recombines TRBV9 with TRBJ1-1; 8 bases map to TRBD1. The CDR3 extends over 18 amino acids. Per the germline V gene, CDR1 is SGDLS and CDR2 is YYNGEE. V gave up 0 bases and J gave up 5 bases; unmatched junction bases: 15.